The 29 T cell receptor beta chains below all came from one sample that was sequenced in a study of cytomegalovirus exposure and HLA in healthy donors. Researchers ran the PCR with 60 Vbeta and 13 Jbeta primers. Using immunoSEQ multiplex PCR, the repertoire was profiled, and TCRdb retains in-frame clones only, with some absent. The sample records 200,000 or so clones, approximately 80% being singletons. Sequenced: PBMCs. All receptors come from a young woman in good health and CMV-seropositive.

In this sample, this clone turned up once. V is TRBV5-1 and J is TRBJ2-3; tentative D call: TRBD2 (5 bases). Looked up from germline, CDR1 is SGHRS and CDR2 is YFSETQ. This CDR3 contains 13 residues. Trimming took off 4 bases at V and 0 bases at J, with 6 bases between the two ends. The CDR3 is CASSRTSTDTQYF. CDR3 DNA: TGCGCCAGCAGCCGGACTAGCACAGATACGCAGTATTTT.

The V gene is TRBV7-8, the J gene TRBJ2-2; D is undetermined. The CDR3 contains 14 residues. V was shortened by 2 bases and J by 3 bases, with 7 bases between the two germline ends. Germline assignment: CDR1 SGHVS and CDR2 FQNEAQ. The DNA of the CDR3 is TGTGCCAGCAGCTTAACACCTTACACCGGGGAGCTGTTTTTT. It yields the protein CASSLTPYTGELFF. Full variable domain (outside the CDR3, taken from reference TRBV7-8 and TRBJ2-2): GAGVSQSPRYKVAKRGQDVALRCDPISGHVSLFWYQQALGQGPEFLTYFQNEAQLDKSGLPSDRFFAERPEGSVSTLKIQRTQQEDSAVYLCASSLTPYTGELFFGEGSRLTVL.

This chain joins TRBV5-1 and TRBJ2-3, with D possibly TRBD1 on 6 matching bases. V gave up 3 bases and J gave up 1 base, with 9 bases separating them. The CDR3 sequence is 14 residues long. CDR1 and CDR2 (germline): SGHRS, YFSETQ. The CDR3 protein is CASSYRVGTDTQYF. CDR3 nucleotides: TGCGCCAGCAGCTACAGGGTGGGCACAGATACGCAGTATTTT.

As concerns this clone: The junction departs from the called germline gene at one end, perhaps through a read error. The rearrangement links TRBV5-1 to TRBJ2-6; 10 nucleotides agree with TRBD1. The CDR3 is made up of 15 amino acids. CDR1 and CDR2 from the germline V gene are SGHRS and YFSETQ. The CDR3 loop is CASSLGGTGANGLTF. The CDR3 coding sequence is TGCGCCAGCAGCTTGGGGGGGACAGGGGCCAACGGCCTGACTTTC.

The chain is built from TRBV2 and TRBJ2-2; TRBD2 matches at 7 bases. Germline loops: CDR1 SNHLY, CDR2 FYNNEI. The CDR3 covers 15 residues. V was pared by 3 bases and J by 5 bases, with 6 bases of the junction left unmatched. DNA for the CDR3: TGTGCCAGCAGTGATACAGCAGCGGGGACCGGGGAGCTGTTTTTT. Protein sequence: CASSDTAAGTGELFF.

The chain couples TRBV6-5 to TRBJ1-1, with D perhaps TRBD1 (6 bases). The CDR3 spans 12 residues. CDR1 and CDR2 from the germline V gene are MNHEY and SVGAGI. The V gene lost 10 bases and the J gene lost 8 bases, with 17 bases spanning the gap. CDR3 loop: CATTTWGLEAFF. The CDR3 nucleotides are TGTGCCACTACAACGTGGGGGCTGGAAGCTTTCTTT.

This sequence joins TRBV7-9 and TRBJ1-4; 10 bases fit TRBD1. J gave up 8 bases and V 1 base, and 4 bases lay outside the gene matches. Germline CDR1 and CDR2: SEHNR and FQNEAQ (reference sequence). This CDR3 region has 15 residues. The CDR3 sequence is CASSLGGTGDEKLFF. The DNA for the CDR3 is TGTGCCAGCAGCTTAGGCGGGACAGGGGACGAAAAACTGTTTTTT.

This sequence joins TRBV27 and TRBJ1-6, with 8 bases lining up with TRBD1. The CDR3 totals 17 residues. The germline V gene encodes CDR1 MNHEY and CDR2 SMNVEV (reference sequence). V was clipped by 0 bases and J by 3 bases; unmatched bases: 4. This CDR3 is CASSLSGTGIYNSPLHF. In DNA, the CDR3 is TGTGCCAGCAGTTTATCCGGGACAGGAATCTATAATTCACCCCTCCACTTT.

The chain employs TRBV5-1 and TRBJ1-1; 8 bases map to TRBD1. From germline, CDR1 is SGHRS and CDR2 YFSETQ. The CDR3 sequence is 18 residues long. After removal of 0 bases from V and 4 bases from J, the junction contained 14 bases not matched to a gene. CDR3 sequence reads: CASSLGQGTGFRSTEAFF. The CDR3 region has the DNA TGCGCCAGCAGCTTGGGACAGGGGACCGGGTTTAGGAGCACTGAAGCTTTCTTT.

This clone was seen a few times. This CDR3 is CASSSPGQGAQPQHF. For the CDR3, the DNA is TGTGCCAGCAGCTCCCCCGGACAGGGGGCTCAGCCCCAGCATTTT. This sequence joins TRBV28 and TRBJ1-5; 11 bases map to TRBD1. V lost 6 bases and J lost 6; bases outside the gene matches: 7. Germline V lookup: CDR1 MDHEN, CDR2 SYDVKM. This CDR3 has 15 residues.

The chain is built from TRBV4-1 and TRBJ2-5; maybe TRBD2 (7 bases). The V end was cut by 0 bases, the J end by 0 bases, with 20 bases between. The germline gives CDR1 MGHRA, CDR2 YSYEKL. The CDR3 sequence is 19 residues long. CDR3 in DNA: TGCGCCAGCAGCCAAGATAAGAGGGGGGGGCTAGCTTACCAAGAGACCCAGTACTTC. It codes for CASSQDKRGGLAYQETQYF.

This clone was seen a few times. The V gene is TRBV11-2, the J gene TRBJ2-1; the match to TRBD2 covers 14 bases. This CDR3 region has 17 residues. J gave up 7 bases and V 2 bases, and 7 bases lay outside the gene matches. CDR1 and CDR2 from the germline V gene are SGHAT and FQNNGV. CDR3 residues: CASSLYTGTSGGNEQFF. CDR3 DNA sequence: TGTGCCAGCAGCTTATACACCGGGACTAGCGGGGGTAATGAGCAGTTCTTC.

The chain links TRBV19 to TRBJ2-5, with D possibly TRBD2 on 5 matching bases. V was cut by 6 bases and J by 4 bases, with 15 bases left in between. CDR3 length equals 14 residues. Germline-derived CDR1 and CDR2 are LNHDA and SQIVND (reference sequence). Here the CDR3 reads CASRPSSGRETQYF. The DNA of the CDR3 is TGTGCCAGTAGACCCTCCTCGGGAAGAGAGACCCAGTACTTC. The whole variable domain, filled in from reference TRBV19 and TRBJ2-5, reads DGGITQSPKYLFRKEGQNVTLSCEQNLNHDAMYWYRQDPGQGLRLIYYSQIVNDFQKGDIAEGYSVSREKKESFPLTVTSAQKNPTAFYLCASRPSSGRETQYFGPGTRLLVL.

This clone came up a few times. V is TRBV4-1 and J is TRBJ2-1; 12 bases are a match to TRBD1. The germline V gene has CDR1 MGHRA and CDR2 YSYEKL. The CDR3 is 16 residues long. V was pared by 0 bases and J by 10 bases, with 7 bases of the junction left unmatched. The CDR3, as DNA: TGCGCCAGCAGCCAAGAGAGGGGGACAGGGGGCCGGGAGCAGTTCTTC. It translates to CASSQERGTGGREQFF.

CDR3 amino acids: CASSLASGNTEAFF. DNA of the CDR3: TGTGCCAGCAGCTTGGCCTCAGGGAACACTGAAGCTTTCTTT. This rearrangement joins TRBV5-5 to TRBJ1-1, with D uncertain. Germline-derived CDR1 and CDR2 are SGHKS and YYEKEE (reference sequence). This CDR3 has 14 amino acids. V lost 0 bases and J 1 base, leaving 7 bases between the germline ends. Variable domain in full (rest from reference TRBV5-5 and TRBJ1-1): DAGVTQSPTHLIKTRGQQVTLRCSPISGHKSVSWYQQVLGQGPQFIFQYYEKEERGRGNFPDRFSARQFPNYSSELNVNALLLGDSALYLCASSLASGNTEAFFGQGTRLTVV.

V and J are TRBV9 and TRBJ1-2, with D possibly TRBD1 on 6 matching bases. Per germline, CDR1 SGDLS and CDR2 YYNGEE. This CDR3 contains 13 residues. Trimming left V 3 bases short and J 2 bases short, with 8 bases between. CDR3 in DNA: TGTGCCAGCAGCGCACAGGGCAACTATGGCTACACCTTC. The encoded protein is CASSAQGNYGYTF.

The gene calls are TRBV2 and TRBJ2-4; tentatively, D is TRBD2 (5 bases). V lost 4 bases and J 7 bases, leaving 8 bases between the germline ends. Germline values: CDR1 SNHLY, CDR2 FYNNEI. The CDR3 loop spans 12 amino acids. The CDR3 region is CASSGTGNIQYF. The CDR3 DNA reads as TGTGCCAGCAGTGGAACGGGGAACATTCAGTACTTC.

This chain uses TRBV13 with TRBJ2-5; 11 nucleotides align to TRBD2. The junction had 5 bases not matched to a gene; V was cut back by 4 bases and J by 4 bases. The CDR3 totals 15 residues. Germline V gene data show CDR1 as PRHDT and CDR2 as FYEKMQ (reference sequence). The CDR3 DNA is TGTGCCAGCAGCTATAGCGGGGGGGCGGGAGAGACCCAGTACTTC. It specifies CASSYSGGAGETQYF.

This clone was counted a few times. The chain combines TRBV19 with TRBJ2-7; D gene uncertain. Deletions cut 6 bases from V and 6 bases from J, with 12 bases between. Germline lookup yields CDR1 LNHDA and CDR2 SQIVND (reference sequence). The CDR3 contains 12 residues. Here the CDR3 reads CASSFSRFEQYF. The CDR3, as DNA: TGTGCCAGTAGCTTTAGTCGTTTCGAGCAGTACTTC. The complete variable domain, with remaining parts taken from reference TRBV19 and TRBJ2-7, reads DGGITQSPKYLFRKEGQNVTLSCEQNLNHDAMYWYRQDPGQGLRLIYYSQIVNDFQKGDIAEGYSVSREKKESFPLTVTSAQKNPTAFYLCASSFSRFEQYFGPGTRLTVT.

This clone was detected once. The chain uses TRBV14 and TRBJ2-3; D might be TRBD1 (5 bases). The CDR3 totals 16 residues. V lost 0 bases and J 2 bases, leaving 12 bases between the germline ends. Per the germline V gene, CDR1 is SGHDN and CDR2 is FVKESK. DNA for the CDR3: TGTGCCAGCAGCCAAGAATTCAGGGCATACACAGATACGCAGTATTTT. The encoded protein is CASSQEFRAYTDTQYF. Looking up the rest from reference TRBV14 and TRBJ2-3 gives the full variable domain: EAGVTQFPSHSVIEKGQTVTLRCDPISGHDNLYWYRRVMGKEIKFLLHFVKESKQDESGMPNNRFLAERTGGTYSTLKVQPAELEDSGVYFCASSQEFRAYTDTQYFGPGTRLTVL.

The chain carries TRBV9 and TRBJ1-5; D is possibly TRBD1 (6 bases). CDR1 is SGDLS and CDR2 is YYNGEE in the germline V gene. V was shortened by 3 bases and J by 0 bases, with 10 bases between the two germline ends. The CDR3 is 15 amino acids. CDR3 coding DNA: TGTGCCAGCAGCGGGGGACAAAATAGCAATCAGCCCCAGCATTTT. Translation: CASSGGQNSNQPQHF. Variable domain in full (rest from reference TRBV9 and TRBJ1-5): DSGVTQTPKHLITATGQRVTLRCSPRSGDLSVYWYQQSLDQGLQFLIQYYNGEERAKGNILERFSAQQFPDLHSELNLSSLELGDSALYFCASSGGQNSNQPQHFGDGTRLSIL.

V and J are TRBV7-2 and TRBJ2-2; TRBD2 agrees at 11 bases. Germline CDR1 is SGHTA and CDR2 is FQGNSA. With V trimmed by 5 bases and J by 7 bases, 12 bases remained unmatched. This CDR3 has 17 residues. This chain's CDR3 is CASSTHPGLAVLGELFF. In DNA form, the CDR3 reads TGTGCCAGCAGCACCCACCCGGGACTAGCGGTTCTCGGGGAGCTGTTTTTT. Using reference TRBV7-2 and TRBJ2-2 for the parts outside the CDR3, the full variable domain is GAGVSQSPSNKVTEKGKDVELRCDPISGHTALYWYRQSLGQGLEFLIYFQGNSAPDKSGLPSDRFSAERTGGSVSTLTIQRTQQEDSAVYLCASSTHPGLAVLGELFFGEGSRLTVL.

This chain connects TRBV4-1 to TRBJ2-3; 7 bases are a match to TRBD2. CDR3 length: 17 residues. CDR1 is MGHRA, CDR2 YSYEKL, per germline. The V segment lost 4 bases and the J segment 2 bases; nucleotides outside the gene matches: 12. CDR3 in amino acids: CASSPLGGGAFTDTQYF. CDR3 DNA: TGCGCCAGCAGCCCCCTCGGGGGAGGGGCATTCACAGATACGCAGTATTTT.

The CDR3, as DNA: TGTGCCAGCAGTCGGACAGGCGCGAACACCGGGGAGCTGTTTTTT. Amino acids: CASSRTGANTGELFF. V usage is TRBV25-1 and J usage is TRBJ2-2, with TRBD1 matching 7 bases. The CDR3 contains 15 residues. Per the germline V gene, CDR1 is MGHDK and CDR2 is SYGVNS. V lost 5 bases, J lost 0 bases, and 3 bases stayed unmatched.

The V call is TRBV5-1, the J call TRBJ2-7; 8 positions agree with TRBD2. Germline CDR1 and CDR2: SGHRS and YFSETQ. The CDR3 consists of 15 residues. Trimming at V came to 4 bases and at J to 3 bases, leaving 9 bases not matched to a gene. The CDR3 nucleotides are TGCGCCAGCAGCCTTGGGGTAGCGGGAAACTACGAGCAGTACGTC. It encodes CASSLGVAGNYEQYV.

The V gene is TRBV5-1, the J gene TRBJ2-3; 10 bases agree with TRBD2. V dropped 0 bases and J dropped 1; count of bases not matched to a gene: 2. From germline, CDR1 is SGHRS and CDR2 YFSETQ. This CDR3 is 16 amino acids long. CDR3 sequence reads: CASSLALAGGTDTQYF. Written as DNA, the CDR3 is TGCGCCAGCAGCTTGGCCCTAGCGGGGGGCACAGATACGCAGTATTTT.

CDR3 sequence (DNA): TGTGCCAGCAGTGAAATAGGTTACTATCAGGGGGTCCAGCATTTT. It encodes CASSEIGYYQGVQHF. The V gene is TRBV6-1, the J gene TRBJ1-5, with 7 bases identical to TRBD1. Germline CDR1 is MNHNS and CDR2 is SASEGT. V shed 2 bases, J shed 12 bases, and the junction held 13 bases outside the gene matches. The CDR3 extends over 15 amino acids.

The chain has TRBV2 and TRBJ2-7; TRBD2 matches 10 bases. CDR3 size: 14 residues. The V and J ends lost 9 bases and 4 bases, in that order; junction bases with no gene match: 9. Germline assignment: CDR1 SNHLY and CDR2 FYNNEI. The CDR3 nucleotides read TGTGCCAGTATTAGCGGGGGGAGCCGGTACGAGCAGTACTTC. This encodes CASISGGSRYEQYF.

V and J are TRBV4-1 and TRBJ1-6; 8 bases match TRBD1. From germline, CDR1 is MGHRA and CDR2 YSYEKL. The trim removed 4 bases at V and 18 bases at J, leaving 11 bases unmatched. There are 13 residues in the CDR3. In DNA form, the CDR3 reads TGCGCCAGCAGCCCAACAGGGGGGGTTTCGAGCCACTTT. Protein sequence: CASSPTGGVSSHF.